This T cell receptor beta chain was sequenced in a study of graft-versus-host responses after intestinal transplantation. In the study overall: Recipients received multivisceral, liver-intestinal, or isolated intestinal transplants. The study gave all recipients anti-thymocyte globulin induction, then tacrolimus and steroids for 2 to 3 years. General study findings and limits: GvH clones were identified in recipient marrow, with some first appearing in ileum or blood.

This table comes from immunoSEQ multiplex PCR, and its TCRdb copy is limited to in-frame clones, with some not included. Altogether about 14,000 clones are present, around 40% being singletons, with the ten largest covering around 2.3%. This clone was picked up a small number of times. Responders (about 200,000, CFSE-labeled) met about 200,000 stimulators that were irradiated and violet-dye-labeled. This CDR3 comprises 11 residues. Trimming left V 3 bases short and J 8 bases short, with 7 bases between. Germline CDR1 MNHEY, CDR2 SMNVEV (reference sequence). This TCR was recovered from a human patient who received an intestinal transplant. The V and J genes are TRBV27 and TRBJ1-1; D gene unclear. The sequencing used alloreactive CD8+ T cells from a mixed lymphocyte reaction culture, collected before intestinal transplant. Sample subset: CFSE-low proliferating T cells sorted from roughly 6-day pre-transplant mixed lymphocyte reaction (GvH or HvG direction). The CDR3 DNA is TGTGCCAGCAGTTTTGGTGCAGAAGCTTTCTTT. Protein sequence: CASSFGAEAFF.